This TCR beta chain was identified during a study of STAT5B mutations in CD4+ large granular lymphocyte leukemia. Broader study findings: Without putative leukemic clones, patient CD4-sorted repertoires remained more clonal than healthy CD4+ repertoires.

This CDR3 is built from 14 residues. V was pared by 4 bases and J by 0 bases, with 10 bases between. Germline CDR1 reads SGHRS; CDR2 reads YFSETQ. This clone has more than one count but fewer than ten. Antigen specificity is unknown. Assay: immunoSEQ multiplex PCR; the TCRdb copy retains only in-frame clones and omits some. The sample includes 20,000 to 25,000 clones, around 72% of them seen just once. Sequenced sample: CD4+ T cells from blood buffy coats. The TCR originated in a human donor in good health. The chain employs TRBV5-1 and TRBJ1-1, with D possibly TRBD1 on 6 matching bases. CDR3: CASSQGSVNTEAFF. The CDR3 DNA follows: TGCGCCAGCAGCCAGGGGTCTGTGAACACTGAAGCTTTCTTT.